Sequencing of this T cell receptor (beta chain) was carried out in a study of blood T cell repertoires in COVID-19 (dated by TCRdb to about 2020). About the full investigation: Collaborator samples came from the United States, Italy and Spain and covered acute and convalescent phases of COVID-19. Nearly every sample came with metadata listing a de-identified subject ID, COVID-19 status, age in years and sex. The repertoires were released in a freely available public database intended as a resource for research on the immune response to SARS-CoV-2. Samples came from the ongoing ImmuneRACE study (first 160 participants) plus 1,254 subjects from 6 global collaborators. The dataset comprised deeply sampled blood TCRbeta repertoires from subjects exposed to, actively infected with, or recovered from COVID-19. The material from the prospective study consisted of cDNA or gDNA derived from T cells, B-cell-depleted T cells, or PBMCs. HLA class I and class II types, where available, came from metadata supplied by the sample provider rather than from assay-based typing.

What the authors observed across the whole study: How much clinical and demographic metadata was included differed by source and by participant, and the metadata was provided uncurated.

Samples from volunteer blood donors who had recovered from COVID-19 were contributed by a second Seattle source. Collaborating institutions collected whole blood in K2EDTA tubes following their own protocols. For TCRbeta analysis, collaborators shipped samples in one of three forms: frozen whole blood, isolated PBMCs, or DNA extracted from either of those sample types. Remarks on this clone: Its antigen is unknown. There are no base qualities to consult, and no much larger clone falls within one base.

The immunoSEQ Assay, a bias-controlled multiplex PCR, was used to amplify TCRbeta CDR3 regions from genomic DNA. In the authors' own workflow: The number of nucleated cells in each sample was estimated by amplification of reference gene primers within the assay. Sequence reads were collapsed and filtered to measure the absolute abundance of every unique TCRbeta CDR3 rearrangement. For each sample, productive Simpson clonality was calculated as the square root of Simpson's diversity index across productive rearrangements. This is the immuneACCESS table as TCRdb keeps it, with only in-frame sequences that have V and J called. A part of the clones is gone; compared with another copy, unresolved V genes explain less than half, and the rest is unexplained. V, J and clone size are those of that table, while D and trimming were read from the DNA. A total of about 170,000 clones appear in this sample, 65% to 85% of them only once. The ten largest clones represent approximately 18% of the sample.

Sequencing was done on a sample of peripheral blood. The TCR was taken from a woman aged 70-85 years who had recovered from COVID-19.

The DNA sequence reads TGTGCCAGCTCACGTAGCGGGGGCCCCCCCACAGATACGCAGTATTTT. Translated, it reads CASSRSGGPPTDTQYF. The V and J segments used are TRBV18 and TRBJ2-3, and 9 junctional nucleotides match TRBD2. Taken from cysteine to phenylalanine, the CDR3 has 16 residues. Just the 48-base CDR3 DNA is kept, in frame starting at base 1. The germline V end is reduced by 4 bases and the J end by 2 bases; junction bases left unmatched: 7. CDR1 and CDR2, per the germline V gene, are KGHSH and LQKENI.